One sample yielded the 17 T cell receptor beta chains listed below, sequenced in a study of blood T cell repertoires in COVID-19. The repertoire was sequenced with immunoSEQ multiplex PCR; TCRdb's copy has only in-frame clones and lacks some. The sample contains tens of thousands of clones, 80% to 90% of which appear only once. What was sequenced was peripheral blood. Receptor source: a woman aged 80 or older with active or convalescent COVID-19.

This chain links TRBV19 with TRBJ1-1; D uncertain. The germline V gene has CDR1 LNHDA and CDR2 SQIVND (reference sequence). V gave up 6 bases and J gave up 3 bases, with 8 bases separating them. The CDR3 consists of 12 residues. This CDR3 reads CASSQYYTEAFF. The CDR3, as DNA: TGTGCCAGTAGCCAATACTACACTGAAGCTTTCTTT.

V is TRBV27 and J is TRBJ1-2; 10 nucleotides line up with TRBD1. In germline, CDR1 is MNHEY, CDR2 SMNVEV (reference sequence). CDR3 length: 15 amino acids. V shed 8 bases, J shed 2 bases, and the junction held 8 bases outside the gene matches. CDR3 bases: TGTGCCAGCGCTGGACAGGGGGGGAACAACTATGGCTACACCTTC. Translation gives CASAGQGGNNYGYTF.

The V and J genes are TRBV10-3 and TRBJ2-2; D remains unclear. V was shortened by 6 bases and J by 0 bases, with 5 bases between the two germline ends. The CDR3 contains 13 residues. In germline, CDR1 is ENHRY, CDR2 SYGVKD. The CDR3 loop is CAIRSANTGELFF. The CDR3 coding sequence is TGTGCCATCAGGTCGGCGAACACCGGGGAGCTGTTTTTT.

The V and J genes are TRBV3-1 (or the pseudogene TRBV3-2) and TRBJ1-2; 7 bases are a match to TRBD1. CDR1 is LGHDT, CDR2 YNNKEL, per germline (reference sequence). V lost 2 bases to trimming and J lost 3 bases; unmatched junction nucleotides: 3. This CDR3 contains 14 residues. In DNA, the CDR3 is TGTGCCAGCAGCCAATGGACAGGAGACTATGGCTACACCTTC. Protein: CASSQWTGDYGYTF.

V and J are TRBV28 and TRBJ1-2; TRBD1 matches 11 bases. Trimming removed 6 bases from V and 3 bases from J; junction bases left unmatched: 6. This CDR3 is 15 amino acids long. Per germline, CDR1 MDHEN and CDR2 SYDVKM. CDR3 DNA: TGTGCCAGCAGAACCGGGACAGGGGGTTACTATGGCTACACCTTC. Translating it yields CASRTGTGGYYGYTF.

The chain uses TRBV7-2 and TRBJ1-6, with D perhaps matching TRBD1 (5 bases). From germline, CDR1 is SGHTA and CDR2 FQGNSA. V was trimmed by 0 bases and J by 8 bases, leaving 14 bases between them. The CDR3 loop spans 16 amino acids. The CDR3 nucleotides are TGTGCCAGCAGCTTAGCTCCAGGGCCTGGGGATTCACCCCTCCACTTT. Residues: CASSLAPGPGDSPLHF.

This chain joins TRBV5-8 and TRBJ1-5; 10 bases map to TRBD1. V was clipped by 2 bases and J by 6 bases; unmatched bases: 8. The germline CDR1 and CDR2 sequences are SGHTS and YDEGEE. The CDR3 covers 16 residues. The CDR3 loop is CASSLTGTGEGQPQHF. The CDR3 region has the DNA TGTGCCAGCAGCTTAACCGGGACAGGGGAAGGTCAGCCCCAGCATTTT.

CDR3 bases: TGTGCCAGCTCAAAAGGGACAAAAGAGACCCAGTACTTC. Amino acids: CASSKGTKETQYF. The chain links TRBV18 to TRBJ2-5; a possible D gene is TRBD1 (6 bases). V lost 5 bases and J 3 bases, leaving 10 bases between the germline ends. The germline V gene has CDR1 KGHSH and CDR2 LQKENI. The length of the CDR3 is 13 residues. The whole variable domain, remainder taken from reference TRBV18 and TRBJ2-5, is NAGVMQNPRHLVRRRGQEARLRCSPMKGHSHVYWYRQLPEEGLKFMVYLQKENIIDESGMPKERFSAEFPKEGPSILRIQQVVRGDSAAYFCASSKGTKETQYFGPGTRLLVL.

The chain employs TRBV9 and TRBJ2-3, with TRBD2 matching 9 bases. Germline assignment: CDR1 SGDLS and CDR2 YYNGEE. V dropped 0 bases and J dropped 4; count of bases not matched to a gene: 6. The CDR3 is 16 residues long. The CDR3: CASSVAGTSMADTQYF. The CDR3 DNA reads as TGTGCCAGCAGCGTAGCTGGGACTAGCATGGCAGATACGCAGTATTTT.

The rearrangement links TRBV3-1 (or the pseudogene TRBV3-2) to TRBJ1-2; D ambiguous. CDR1 LGHDT and CDR2 YNNKEL come from the germline V gene (reference sequence). The CDR3 has 14 residues. Trimming removed 0 bases from V and 4 bases from J, with 9 bases in between. The CDR3, as DNA: TGTGCCAGCAGCCAAGAGGAGGGTGGCTATGGCTACACCTTC. This translates into CASSQEEGGYGYTF.

The chain recombines TRBV4-1 with TRBJ1-3; 9 positions agree with TRBD1. The CDR3 is 19 residues long. CDR1 is MGHRA and CDR2 is YSYEKL in the germline V gene. V gave up 0 bases and J gave up 1 base; unmatched junction bases: 10. The CDR3 DNA follows: TGCGCCAGCAGCCAAGAGAACTACGGGACAGGGTGGTCTGGAAACACCATATATTTT. It encodes CASSQENYGTGWSGNTIYF.

This rearrangement joins TRBV2 to TRBJ2-2, with 7 bases identical to TRBD2. The CDR3 is 15 residues long. V was pared by 7 bases and J by 0 bases, with 5 bases of the junction left unmatched. Germline V gene data show CDR1 as SNHLY and CDR2 as FYNNEI. CDR3 nucleotide sequence: TGTGCCAGCATCAGCGGGACCTCGAACACCGGGGAGCTGTTTTTT. Residues: CASISGTSNTGELFF.

The rearrangement uses TRBV4-2 and TRBJ1-5; TRBD1 matches at 10 bases. CDR1 is LGHNA and CDR2 is YNFKEQ in the germline V gene. The CDR3 loop spans 16 amino acids. With V trimmed by 1 base and J by 1 base, 1 base remained unmatched. CDR3 amino acids: CASSQGQGASNQPQHF. CDR3 DNA sequence: TGTGCCAGCAGCCAAGGACAGGGGGCGAGCAATCAGCCCCAGCATTTT.

The chain carries TRBV5-6 and TRBJ1-2; D perhaps matches TRBD1 (5 bases). The CDR3 has 13 residues. The germline V gene has CDR1 SGHDT and CDR2 YYEEEE. The V gene lost 3 bases and the J gene lost 3 bases, with 9 bases spanning the gap. The CDR3 nucleotides read TGTGCCAGCAGCTCACAGGCTCACTATGGCTACACCTTC. It encodes CASSSQAHYGYTF.

The chain couples TRBV29-1 to TRBJ1-3; 7 bases are a match to TRBD1. Germline lookup yields CDR1 SQVTM and CDR2 ANQGSEA. The CDR3 consists of 14 residues. V gave up 7 bases and J gave up 4 bases; unmatched junction bases: 10. This chain's CDR3 is CSATDRSSGNTIYF. The DNA for the CDR3 is TGCAGCGCCACGGACAGGTCGTCGGGAAACACCATATATTTT.

This chain uses TRBV7-9 with TRBJ2-7; 8 bases map to TRBD1. The germline V gene encodes CDR1 SEHNR and CDR2 FQNEAQ (reference sequence). V was pared by 4 bases and J by 2 bases, with 4 bases of the junction left unmatched. The CDR3 is 14 amino acids. The CDR3 nucleotides are TGTGCCAGCAGCTCCGGGACAGGAACCTACGAGCAGTACTTC. This encodes CASSSGTGTYEQYF.

This chain links TRBV7-9 with TRBJ1-2; D remains unclear. CDR1 is SEHNR and CDR2 is FQNEAQ in the germline V gene (reference sequence). Trimming removed 1 base from V and 8 bases from J, with 11 bases in between. CDR3 size: 13 residues. As DNA, the CDR3 is TGTGCCAGCAGCTTAGATGGAGGGTACGGCTACACCTTC. Residues: CASSLDGGYGYTF. Full variable domain (outside the CDR3, taken from reference TRBV7-9 and TRBJ1-2): DTGVSQNPRHKITKRGQNVTFRCDPISEHNRLYWYRQTLGQGPEFLTYFQNEAQLEKSRLLSDRFSAERPKGSFSTLEIQRTEQGDSAMYLCASSLDGGYGYTFGSGTRLTVV.